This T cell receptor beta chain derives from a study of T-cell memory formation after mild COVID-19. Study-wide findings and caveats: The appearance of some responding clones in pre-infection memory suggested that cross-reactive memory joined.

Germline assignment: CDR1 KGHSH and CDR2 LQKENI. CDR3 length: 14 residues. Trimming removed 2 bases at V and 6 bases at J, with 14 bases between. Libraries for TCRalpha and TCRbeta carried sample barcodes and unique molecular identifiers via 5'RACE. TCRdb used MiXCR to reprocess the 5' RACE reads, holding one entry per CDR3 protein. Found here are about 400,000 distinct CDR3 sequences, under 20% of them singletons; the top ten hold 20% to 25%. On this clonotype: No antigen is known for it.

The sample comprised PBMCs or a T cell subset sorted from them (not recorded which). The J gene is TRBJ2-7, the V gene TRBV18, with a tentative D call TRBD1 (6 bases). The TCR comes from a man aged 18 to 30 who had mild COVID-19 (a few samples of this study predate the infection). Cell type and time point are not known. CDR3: CASSPGDTKGEQYF. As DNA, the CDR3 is TGTGCCAGCTCACCAGGGGACACTAAGGGCGAGCAGTACTTC.